This T cell receptor beta chain is from a study of spatial heterogeneity in lung cancer. Study-level findings and limits: In tumor T cells, estimated coverage reached around 7% for alpha chains and about 14% for beta chains. One measure, the expanded intratumoral alpha and beta TCR count, tracked tumor mutation counts.

This clonotype was seen many times. Its antigen is still unknown. Time point noted: sample taken at primary tumor resection. From tumor, nontumor lung or frozen PBMC, whole RNA was taken unsorted for sequencing. This CDR3 has 14 amino acids. Trimming cost V 2 bases and J 9 bases, with 16 bases left between them. The library protocol tagged each TCR cDNA with a unique molecular identifier. TCRdb re-called the 5' RACE reads with MiXCR, one entry per CDR3 protein. The sample records about 7,900 distinct CDR3 sequences, roughly 7.2% being singletons. The source of this sequence is a female donor with early-stage non-small cell lung cancer. The V and J genes are TRBV12-3 or TRBV12-4 and TRBJ2-5; TRBD2 is a possible D gene (5 bases). The specimen comprised lung tumor tissue, sampled at surgery. The CDR3 coding sequence is TGTGCCAGCAGTTTACCCGGGCCGCAGAGGGCCCAGTACTTC. It is translated as CASSLPGPQRAQYF.